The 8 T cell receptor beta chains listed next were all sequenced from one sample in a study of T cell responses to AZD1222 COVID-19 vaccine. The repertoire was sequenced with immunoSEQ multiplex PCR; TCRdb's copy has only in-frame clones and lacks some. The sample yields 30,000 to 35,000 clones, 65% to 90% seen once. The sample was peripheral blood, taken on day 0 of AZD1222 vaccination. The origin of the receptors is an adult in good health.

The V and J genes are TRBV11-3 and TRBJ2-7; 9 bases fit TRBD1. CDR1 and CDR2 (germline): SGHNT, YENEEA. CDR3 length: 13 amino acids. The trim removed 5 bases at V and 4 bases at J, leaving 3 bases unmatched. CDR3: CASSPGTGYEQYF. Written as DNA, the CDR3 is TGTGCCAGCAGCCCCGGGACAGGGTACGAGCAGTACTTC.

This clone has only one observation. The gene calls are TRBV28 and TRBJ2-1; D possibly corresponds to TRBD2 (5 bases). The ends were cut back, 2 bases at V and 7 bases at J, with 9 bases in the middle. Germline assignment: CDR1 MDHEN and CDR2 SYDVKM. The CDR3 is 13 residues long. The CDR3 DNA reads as TGTGCCAGCAGTTTACGTGGGAGTAATGAGCAGTTCTTC. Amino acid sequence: CASSLRGSNEQFF.

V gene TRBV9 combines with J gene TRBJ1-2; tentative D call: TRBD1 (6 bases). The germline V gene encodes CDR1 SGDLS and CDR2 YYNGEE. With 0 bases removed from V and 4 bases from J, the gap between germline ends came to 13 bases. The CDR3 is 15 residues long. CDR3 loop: CASSVAGGLFYGYTF. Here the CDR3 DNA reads TGTGCCAGCAGCGTAGCCGGGGGCCTCTTCTATGGCTACACCTTC.

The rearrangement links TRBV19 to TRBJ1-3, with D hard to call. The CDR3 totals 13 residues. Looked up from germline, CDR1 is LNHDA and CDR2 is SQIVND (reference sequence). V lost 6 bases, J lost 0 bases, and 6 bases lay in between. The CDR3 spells CASRTFSGNTIYF. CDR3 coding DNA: TGTGCCAGTAGGACGTTCTCTGGAAACACCATATATTTT.

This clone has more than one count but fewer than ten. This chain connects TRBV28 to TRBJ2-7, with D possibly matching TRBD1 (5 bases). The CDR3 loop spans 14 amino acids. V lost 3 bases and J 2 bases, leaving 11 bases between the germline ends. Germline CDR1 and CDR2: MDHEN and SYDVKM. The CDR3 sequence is CASSFHTGAYEQYF. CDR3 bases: TGTGCCAGCAGTTTTCATACAGGAGCCTACGAGCAGTACTTC.

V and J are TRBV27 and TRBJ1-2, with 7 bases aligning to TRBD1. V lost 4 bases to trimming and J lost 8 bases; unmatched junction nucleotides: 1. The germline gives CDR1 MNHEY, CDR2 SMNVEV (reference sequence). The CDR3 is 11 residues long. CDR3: CASSSRGGYTF. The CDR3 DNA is TGTGCCAGCAGTTCCAGGGGGGGCTACACCTTC.

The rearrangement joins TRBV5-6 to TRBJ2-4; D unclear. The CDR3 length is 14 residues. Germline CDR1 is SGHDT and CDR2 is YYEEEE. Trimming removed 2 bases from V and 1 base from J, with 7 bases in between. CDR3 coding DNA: TGTGCCAGCAGCTTAGAAGGGGCCAAAAACATTCAGTACTTC. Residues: CASSLEGAKNIQYF.

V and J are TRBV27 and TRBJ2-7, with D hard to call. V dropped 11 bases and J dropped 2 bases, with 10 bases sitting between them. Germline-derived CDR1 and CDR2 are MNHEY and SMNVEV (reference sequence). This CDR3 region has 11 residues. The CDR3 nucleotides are TGTGCCGGAACTCCTCCCTACGAGCAGTACTTC. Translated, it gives CAGTPPYEQYF.